Below, 4 T cell receptor beta chains from the same sample are listed, as sequenced in a study of T-cell memory formation after mild COVID-19. MiXCR, run by TCRdb on the 5' RACE reads, gives a single entry per CDR3 protein. In the table there are approximately 300,000 distinct CDR3 sequences, around 19% of which are singletons. Sequenced material: PBMCs or a T cell subset sorted from them (not recorded which). The source of these receptors is a man aged 18 to 29 who had mild COVID-19 (a few samples of this study predate the infection). Cell type and time point are not known.

This clonotype was seen at least ten times. The chain joins TRBV7-2 to TRBJ1-5, with 7 bases identical to TRBD1. V dropped 5 bases and J dropped 5; count of bases not matched to a gene: 3. The CDR3 extends over 13 amino acids. Germline CDR1 reads SGHTA; CDR2 reads FQGNSA. The CDR3 coding sequence is TGTGCCAGCAGCATCAGGGGGGATCAGCCCCAGCATTTT. This sequence encodes CASSIRGDQPQHF.

This rearrangement joins TRBV9 to TRBJ1-3, with D unclear. This CDR3 spans 15 amino acids. V lost 0 bases and J lost 3, with 10 bases in between. Per germline, CDR1 SGDLS and CDR2 YYNGEE. The CDR3 sequence is CASSVVAGYGNTIYF. The CDR3, as DNA: TGTGCCAGCAGCGTAGTTGCGGGTTATGGAAACACCATATATTTT. Full variable domain (rest looked up from reference TRBV9 and TRBJ1-3): DSGVTQTPKHLITATGQRVTLRCSPRSGDLSVYWYQQSLDQGLQFLIQYYNGEERAKGNILERFSAQQFPDLHSELNLSSLELGDSALYFCASSVVAGYGNTIYFGEGSWLTVV.

This clonotype was seen more than once but under ten times. The genes are TRBV5-1 and TRBJ1-5, with D tentatively TRBD1 (5 bases). V lost 0 bases and J 8 bases, leaving 12 bases between the germline ends. This CDR3 spans 14 amino acids. Germline CDR1 SGHRS, CDR2 YFSETQ. The DNA for the CDR3 is TGCGCCAGCAGCTTGGGGGACGGGCCGGAGCCCCAGCATTTT. Translation gives CASSLGDGPEPQHF.

The chain has TRBV6-2 or TRBV6-3 and TRBJ2-2, with a weak D call TRBD2 (7 bases). Germline CDR1 MNHEY, CDR2 SVGEGT. V lost 10 bases, J lost 5 bases, and 17 bases lay in between. The CDR3 runs to 14 residues. The CDR3 nucleotides are TGTGCCACCTATGGGGGGGCTTGGACCGGGGAGCTGTTTTTT. This gives the protein CATYGGAWTGELFF.